This T cell receptor (beta chain) is from a study of T cells in localized non-small cell lung cancer. V lost 2 bases and J 0 bases, leaving 8 bases between the germline ends. Germline values: CDR1 MDHEN, CDR2 SYDVKM. The CDR3 has 15 residues. Study conclusions and caveats: Longer overall survival was seen with higher T cell density measured in blood.

As to this clone: The antigen is unknown.

Assay used: immunoSEQ multiplex PCR; TCRdb lists only in-frame clones, some missing. The profile shows about 17,000 clones, 85% to 90% of them singletons. The TCR comes from a male donor older than 55 with stage II squamous cell lung carcinoma. This chain joins TRBV28 and TRBJ1-5; D ambiguous. Specimen: peripheral blood, collected before any cancer treatment. In DNA form, the CDR3 reads TGTGCCAGCAGTTTACTTTGGGGTAGCAATCAGCCCCAGCATTTT. This codes for CASSLLWGSNQPQHF.